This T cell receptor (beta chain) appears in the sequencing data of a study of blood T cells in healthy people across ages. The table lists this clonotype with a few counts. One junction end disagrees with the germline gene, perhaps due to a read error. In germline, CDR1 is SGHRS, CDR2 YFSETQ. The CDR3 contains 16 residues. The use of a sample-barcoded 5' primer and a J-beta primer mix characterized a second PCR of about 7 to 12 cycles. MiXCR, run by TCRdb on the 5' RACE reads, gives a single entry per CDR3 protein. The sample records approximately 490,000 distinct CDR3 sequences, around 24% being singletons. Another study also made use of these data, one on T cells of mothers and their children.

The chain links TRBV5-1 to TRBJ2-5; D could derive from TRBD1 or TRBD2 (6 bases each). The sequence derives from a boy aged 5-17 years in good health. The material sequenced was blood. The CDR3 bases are TGCGCCAGCAGCTTAAGGGGGGCCGGGTACCAAGAGACCCTGTACTTC. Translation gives CASSLRGAGYQETLYF.